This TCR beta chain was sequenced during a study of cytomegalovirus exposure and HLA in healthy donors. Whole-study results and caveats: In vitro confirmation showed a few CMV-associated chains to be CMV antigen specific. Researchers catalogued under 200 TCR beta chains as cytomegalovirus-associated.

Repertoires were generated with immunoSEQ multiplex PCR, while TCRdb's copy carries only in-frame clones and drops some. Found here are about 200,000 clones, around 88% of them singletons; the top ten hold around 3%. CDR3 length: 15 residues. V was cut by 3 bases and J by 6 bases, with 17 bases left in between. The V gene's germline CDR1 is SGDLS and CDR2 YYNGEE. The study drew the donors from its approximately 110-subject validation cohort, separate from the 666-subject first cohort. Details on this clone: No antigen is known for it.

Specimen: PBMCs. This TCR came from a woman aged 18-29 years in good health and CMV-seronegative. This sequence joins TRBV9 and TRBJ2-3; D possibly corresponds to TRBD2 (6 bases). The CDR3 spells CASSARLGGGDTQYF. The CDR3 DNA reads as TGTGCCAGCAGCGCCCGTTTGGGGGGTGGGGATACGCAGTATTTT. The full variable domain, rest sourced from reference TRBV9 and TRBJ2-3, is DSGVTQTPKHLITATGQRVTLRCSPRSGDLSVYWYQQSLDQGLQFLIQYYNGEERAKGNILERFSAQQFPDLHSELNLSSLELGDSALYFCASSARLGGGDTQYFGPGTRLTVL.